Listed here are 27 T cell receptor beta chains from one sample, sequenced in a study of T cells in Graves' hyperthyroidism and ophthalmopathy. Amplification of TCR beta CDR3 regions was performed using RNA transcripts as template. HTBI primers were the set used in a first-round RT-PCR of the TCR CDR3. TCRdb recomputed calls from the multiplex PCR reads with MiXCR, one row per CDR3 protein. The sample contains about 840,000 distinct CDR3 sequences, over 35% of which appear only once. The sample was blood. All receptors derive from a young man with Graves' hyperthyroidism.

The table lists this clonotype with a few counts. This chain uses TRBV7-6 with TRBJ2-2; the D gene is possibly TRBD2 (6 bases). CDR1 is SGHVS and CDR2 is FNYEAQ in the germline V gene. The CDR3 consists of 14 residues. V was cut by 5 bases and J by 4 bases, with 11 bases left in between. CDR3 bases: TGTGCCAGCAGCCCCGGGACTCGCACCGGGGAGCTGTTTTTT. Its protein is CASSPGTRTGELFF.

The chain joins TRBV6-1 to TRBJ1-1; D is uncertain. Germline-derived CDR1 and CDR2 are MNHNS and SASEGT. Trimming left V 8 bases short and J 6 bases short, with 16 bases between. This CDR3 has 13 amino acids. The CDR3: CASLLGTGAEAFF. CDR3 sequence (DNA): TGTGCCAGCCTCCTAGGTACGGGCGCTGAAGCTTTCTTT.

Only one count was recorded for this clonotype. The V gene is TRBV6-5, the J gene TRBJ1-1, with D possibly being TRBD1 (6 bases). V lost 4 bases and J 8 bases, leaving 14 bases between the germline ends. Germline CDR1 reads MNHEY; CDR2 reads SVGAGI. The CDR3 totals 13 residues. In nucleotides, the CDR3 is TGTGCCAGCAGTTTCCGGGACAAAGGCGAAGCTTTCTTT. As protein: CASSFRDKGEAFF.

Only a few counts were recorded for this clonotype. The rearrangement uses TRBV7-2 and TRBJ2-7, with D perhaps TRBD2 (6 bases). The CDR3 totals 16 residues. The germline CDR1 and CDR2 sequences are SGHTA and FQGNSA. V was shortened by 4 bases and J by 3 bases, with 19 bases between the two germline ends. CDR3 protein: CASSSGRGTWYYEQYF. CDR3 in DNA: TGTGCCAGCAGCTCCGGGCGAGGGACTTGGTACTACGAGCAGTACTTC.

The chain couples TRBV9 to TRBJ2-2; 10 nucleotides agree with TRBD2. Germline V gene lookup returns CDR1 SGDLS and CDR2 YYNGEE. V was clipped by 3 bases and J by 7 bases; unmatched bases: 0. This CDR3 contains 13 residues. The CDR3 sequence: CASSASGGGELFF. In DNA form, the CDR3 reads TGTGCCAGCAGCGCTAGCGGGGGCGGGGAGCTGTTTTTT.

In its sample, this clonotype was seen once. The chain links TRBV19 to TRBJ2-2; 7 bases line up with TRBD1. The CDR3 runs 14 residues. Unmatched junction bases numbered 4, after V lost 4 bases and J lost 5 bases. Germline CDR1 is LNHDA and CDR2 is SQIVND (reference sequence). The DNA of the CDR3 is TGTGCCAGTAGTAAGGCAGGGGGAACCGGGGAGCTGTTTTTT. Translated, it gives CASSKAGGTGELFF.

The V gene is TRBV10-3, the J gene TRBJ2-7; the D is unclear. From germline, CDR1 is ENHRY and CDR2 SYGVKD. There are 14 residues in the CDR3. The V gene lost 10 bases and the J gene lost 2 bases, with 18 bases spanning the gap. Here the CDR3 reads CASSPEMGTYEQYF. The CDR3 DNA follows: TGTGCCAGCAGCCCCGAAATGGGGACCTACGAGCAGTACTTC.

The rearrangement joins TRBV5-6 to TRBJ1-4; D not certain. The germline CDR1 and CDR2 sequences are SGHDT and YYEEEE. The CDR3 is made up of 12 amino acids. V was trimmed by 3 bases and J by 12 bases, leaving 12 bases between them. The CDR3 sequence is CASSSYATELFF. DNA for the CDR3: TGTGCCAGCAGCTCATACGCGACGGAACTGTTTTTT.

This clonotype has more than one count but fewer than ten. The V gene is TRBV7-2, the J gene TRBJ1-6; no clear D gene. This CDR3 comprises 17 residues. The V and J ends lost 3 bases and 7 bases respectively, with 19 bases between them. The germline gives CDR1 SGHTA, CDR2 FQGNSA. The CDR3 loop is CASSLLGLVGRNSPLHF. The CDR3 region has the DNA TGTGCCAGCAGCTTGTTGGGTCTTGTAGGGAGGAATTCACCCCTCCACTTT.

This chain joins TRBV7-1 and TRBJ2-1; 7 bases map to TRBD1. TRBV7-1 is assigned to the ORF class and has an uncertain function. CDR3 length: 10 amino acids. The V segment lost 5 bases and the J segment 15 bases; nucleotides outside the gene matches: 4. CDR3 residues: CASSRQGPFF. Written as DNA, the CDR3 is TGTGCCAGCAGCCGACAGGGTCCGTTCTTC.

In this sample, this clonotype turned up a few times. The chain uses TRBV19 and TRBJ2-2; perhaps TRBD2 as D (5 bases). Trimming took off 5 bases at V and 4 bases at J, with 11 bases between the two ends. Germline assignment: CDR1 LNHDA and CDR2 SQIVND (reference sequence). This CDR3 spans 14 amino acids. The CDR3 loop reads CASSFKSGTGELFF. The CDR3 nucleotides read TGTGCCAGTAGTTTTAAGAGCGGCACCGGGGAGCTGTTTTTT.

Worth noting for this clonotype: This could be a read error, since a much larger clone is one nucleotide away. V gene TRBV12-3 or TRBV12-4 combines with J gene TRBJ1-1; possible D gene TRBD1, 6 bases. There are 13 residues in the CDR3. CDR3 loop: CASSIDWDTEASF. In nucleotides, the CDR3 is TGTGCCAGCAGTATAGACTGGGACACTGAAGCTTCCTTT.

Concerning this clonotype itself: This may be a read error: a much more frequent sequence differs by one nucleotide. The gene calls are TRBV20-1 and TRBJ1-1, with unresolved D. Germline V gives CDR1 DFQATT, CDR2 SNEGSKA (reference sequence). This CDR3 has 12 residues. V gave up 5 bases and J gave up 8 bases, with 15 bases separating them. The CDR3 DNA is TGCAGTGCTGGAGCCCTAGTTCGGGAAGCTTTCTTT. Protein product: CSAGALVREAFF.

This clonotype was seen only a few times. The gene calls are TRBV2 and TRBJ2-2; 9 positions agree with TRBD2. This CDR3 has 17 amino acids. Germline trimming cut 3 bases from V and 0 bases from J; bases unmatched to any gene: 5. Per the germline V gene, CDR1 is SNHLY and CDR2 is FYNNEI. CDR3 in amino acids: CASSDQRGVPNTGELFF. CDR3 sequence (DNA): TGTGCCAGCAGTGACCAGCGGGGGGTCCCGAACACCGGGGAGCTGTTTTTT.

The chain recombines TRBV9 with TRBJ1-5; no reliable D call. Germline assignment: CDR1 SGDLS and CDR2 YYNGEE. Trimming stripped 1 base from V and 3 bases from J, with 5 bases between. CDR3 size: 13 residues. CDR3 residues: CASSVSPNQPQHF. The CDR3 nucleotides are TGTGCCAGCAGCGTATCCCCCAATCAGCCCCAGCATTTT.

Regarding this clonotype: A much larger clone differs from this one at a single base, so this may be a read error. The conserved phenylalanine or tryptophan is not found at the CDR3 terminus, so this likely reflects a read error. This chain links TRBV7-9 with TRBJ1-5, with no clear D. Trimming shortened V by 5 bases and J by 3 bases, and 11 bases separated the two germline ends. The CDR3 is 14 residues long. Looked up from germline, CDR1 is SEHNR and CDR2 is FQNEAQ (reference sequence). The CDR3 DNA sequence: TGTGCCAGCAGCCCTTCAGGATACAATCAGCCCCAGCATCTT. This codes for CASSPSGYNQPQHL.

This chain uses TRBV19 with TRBJ1-5, with D possibly TRBD1 on 6 matching bases. The ends were cut back, 5 bases at V and 7 bases at J, with 18 bases in the middle. Per germline, CDR1 LNHDA and CDR2 SQIVND (reference sequence). The CDR3 sequence is 15 residues long. The CDR3 coding sequence is TGTGCCAGTAGTGTCTACTCGGGGGCTGGGCAGCCCCAGCATTTT. It specifies CASSVYSGAGQPQHF.

This clonotype was detected many times. The chain joins TRBV7-9 to TRBJ1-2, with D possibly being TRBD1 (5 bases). CDR3 size: 16 residues. V shed 5 bases and J shed 6 bases, with 22 bases lying between them. Germline V gives CDR1 SEHNR, CDR2 FQNEAQ (reference sequence). DNA of the CDR3: TGTGCCAGCAGCCCCGGTACCGTCCCTTTCAGGGATGGCTACACCTTC. It encodes CASSPGTVPFRDGYTF. Complete variable domain (other parts from reference TRBV7-9 and TRBJ1-2): DTGVSQNPRHKITKRGQNVTFRCDPISEHNRLYWYRQTLGQGPEFLTYFQNEAQLEKSRLLSDRFSAERPKGSFSTLEIQRTEQGDSAMYLCASSPGTVPFRDGYTFGSGTRLTVV.

A remark on this clonotype: The conserved closing phenylalanine or tryptophan is absent in this CDR3, likely reflecting a read error. J is TRBJ1-5 and V is TRBV24-1; TRBD1 aligns across 8 bases. Germline V CDR1 and CDR2: KGHDR, SFDVKD. This CDR3 region has 14 residues. The chain's CDR3 is CASSYRQGNQPQHS. CDR3 DNA: TGTGCCAGCAGTTACCGACAGGGGAATCAGCCCCAGCATTCT.

This clonotype has a handful of counts. The CDR3 DNA reads TGTGCCACCAGCGGGGACAGCTCTCAGGGGGAGCTGTTTTTT. Amino acid sequence: CATSGDSSQGELFF. V is TRBV15 and J is TRBJ2-2, with 7 bases lining up with TRBD1. The CDR3 loop spans 14 amino acids. Germline V gene lookup returns CDR1 LNHNV and CDR2 YYDKDF (reference sequence). The J segment lost 8 bases and the V segment lost 5 bases, leaving 8 bases of the junction unmatched.

This clonotype showed up just a few times. Written as DNA, the CDR3 is TGTGCCAGCAGCTTGGAGGTAAGGGCCCTCGAGCAGTACTTC. Translating it yields CASSLEVRALEQYF. The rearrangement joins TRBV5-4 to TRBJ2-7; D uncertain. Germline V gene data show CDR1 as SGHNT and CDR2 as YYREEE (reference sequence). The V gene lost 0 bases and the J gene lost 6 bases, with 13 bases spanning the gap. This CDR3 is built from 14 residues. Full variable domain (outside the CDR3, taken from reference TRBV5-4 and TRBJ2-7): ETGVTQSPTHLIKTRGQQVTLRCSSQSGHNTVSWYQQALGQGPQFIFQYYREEENGRGNFPPRFSGLQFPNYSSELNVNALELDDSALYLCASSLEVRALEQYFGPGTRLTVT.

On this clonotype itself: One end of the junction fails to match germline, which may point to a read error. This chain links TRBV6-5 with TRBJ1-5; possibly TRBD1 for D (5 bases). The DNA matches TRBJ2-5 better at its end, which makes the J call doubtful. Germline assignment: CDR1 MNHEY and CDR2 SVGAGI. The CDR3 has 16 amino acids. The CDR3 region has the DNA TGTGCCAACAGTGAAGCGACAGCCCATAGCAATCAGCCCCAGTACTTC. It encodes CANSEATAHSNQPQYF.

This clonotype showed up many times. The V gene is TRBV25-1, the J gene TRBJ1-1; weak D call: TRBD1 (6 bases). Trimming pared 1 base from V and 7 bases from J, leaving 13 bases between. Germline lookup yields CDR1 MGHDK and CDR2 SYGVNS. The CDR3 runs to 14 residues. This chain's CDR3 is CASSESIGTNEAFF. CDR3 nucleotides: TGTGCCAGCAGTGAATCCATTGGGACAAATGAAGCTTTCTTT.

This clonotype has only a few counts. V is TRBV6-2 or TRBV6-3 and J is TRBJ1-2; D uncertain. Per germline, CDR1 MNHEY and CDR2 SVGEGT. Trimming took 5 bases from V and 4 from J, leaving 14 bases between them. CDR3 length equals 14 residues. The CDR3 DNA is TGTGCCAGCAGTGAAACACGAGGACCCTATGGCTACACCTTC. Encoded protein: CASSETRGPYGYTF.

Details on this clonotype: This may be a read error: a much more frequent sequence differs by one nucleotide. Without the conserved terminal phenylalanine or tryptophan, this CDR3 likely stems from a read error. The DNA for the CDR3 is TGCAGTGCTAGAGATGTCCAAGGAACTGAAGCTTTCTCT. This sequence encodes CSARDVQGTEAFS. The V call is TRBV20-1, the J call TRBJ1-1; D uncertain. The CDR3 loop spans 13 amino acids. The germline V gene encodes CDR1 DFQATT and CDR2 SNEGSKA (reference sequence). Trimming removed 0 bases from V and 5 bases from J, with 10 bases in between.

Remarks on this clonotype: Sequence at one end of the junction differs from germline and may be a read error. V and J are TRBV7-8 and TRBJ2-6, with D uncertain. In germline, CDR1 is SGHVS, CDR2 FQNEAQ. The CDR3 spans 16 residues. CDR3 in amino acids: CASSQGMLTGANVLTF. CDR3 in DNA: TGCGCCAGCAGCCAAGGGATGTTAACTGGGGCCAACGTCCTGACTTTC.

In its sample, this clonotype was seen once. The chain carries TRBV19 and TRBJ2-6; a possible D gene is TRBD1 (5 bases). Germline lookup yields CDR1 LNHDA and CDR2 SQIVND (reference sequence). CDR3 length: 14 amino acids. The V gene lost 5 bases and the J gene lost 9 bases, with 14 bases spanning the gap. The CDR3 DNA reads as TGTGCCAGTAGTGGGCTACAGGTGGGCAACGTCCTGACTTTC. The encoded protein is CASSGLQVGNVLTF.